This section outlines one T cell receptor (beta chain) sequence together with its context. The antigen is unknown. These data come from a study of T cell responses to AZD1222 COVID-19 vaccine. Notes on the study in general: Possibly, clonal diversity was underestimated; donors were largely white British and included more females. Just five or six AZD1222 recipients tested seropositive at baseline. All repertoire sampling was performed exclusively after the peak T cell response. Elevations in Spike-specific TCR breadth and depth followed administration of two AZD1222 doses.

The CDR3 runs to 11 residues. The germline gives CDR1 MNHEY, CDR2 SVGAGI. Trimming took 8 bases from V and 8 from J; bases not matched to a gene: 5. TCRdb's table, derived via immunoSEQ multiplex PCR, lists solely in-frame clones and lacks some. Altogether about 140,000 clones are present, more than 75% being singletons, with the ten largest covering 2.5% to 3.5%. The chain joins TRBV6-5 to TRBJ1-2, with 7 bases identical to TRBD1. This specimen consisted of peripheral blood, obtained 28 days after the second AZD1222 dose. This TCR was sampled from an adult who received the AZD1222 COVID-19 vaccine. Here the CDR3 DNA reads TGTGCCAGCCTTCACAGGGGCGGCTACACCTTC. Protein sequence: CASLHRGGYTF.